This is a list of T cell receptor beta chains from one sample in a study of T cells after yellow fever vaccination. TCRdb re-called the 5' RACE reads through MiXCR, storing one row per CDR3 protein. The table records 450,000 to 600,000 distinct CDR3 sequences, less than 20% of them present only once. Sequencing used PBMCs, obtained about 5 days after the first yellow fever vaccination. All receptors derive from a man aged 18 to 29 who received the YFV17D yellow fever vaccine. CDR3s include the opening cysteine and the closing phenylalanine or tryptophan. Each record gives: D gene, J gene, V gene, clone size, CDR3 length, CDR3 protein, CDR3 DNA. D genes are given only for firm matches. Clone size is not always given. Where it is, it says once, few, many or a class for expanded clones.

d_call: -
j_call: TRBJ2-2
v_call: TRBV2
clone_size: -
cdr3_length: 15
cdr3_aa: CASSEFGGGTGELFF
cdr3_nt: TGTGCCAGCAGTGAATTCGGGGGCGGCACCGGGGAGCTGTTTTTT

d_call: TRBD1
j_call: TRBJ1-1
v_call: TRBV6-1
clone_size: few
cdr3_length: 17
cdr3_aa: CASSPGQGSLMGTEAFF
cdr3_nt: TGTGCCAGCAGTCCGGGACAGGGTTCCCTGATGGGCACTGAAGCTTTCTTT

d_call: -
j_call: TRBJ2-3
v_call: TRBV18
clone_size: -
cdr3_length: 13
cdr3_aa: CASSPIRESTQYF
cdr3_nt: TGTGCCAGCTCACCAATCAGGGAAAGTACGCAGTATTTT

d_call: -
j_call: TRBJ2-1
v_call: TRBV9
clone_size: few
cdr3_length: 14
cdr3_aa: CASSPRTSNNEQFF
cdr3_nt: TGTGCCAGCAGCCCCCGGACTTCGAACAATGAGCAGTTCTTC

d_call: -
j_call: TRBJ2-1
v_call: TRBV7-3
clone_size: few
cdr3_length: 16
cdr3_aa: CASSITPGRQYNEQFF
cdr3_nt: TGTGCCAGCAGTATTACCCCGGGACGTCAATACAATGAGCAGTTCTTC

d_call: TRBD1
j_call: TRBJ2-1
v_call: TRBV7-9
clone_size: -
cdr3_length: 16
cdr3_aa: CASSPRGAGGRGEQFF
cdr3_nt: TGTGCCAGCAGCCCTAGGGGGGCAGGGGGCCGGGGTGAGCAGTTCTTC

d_call: -
j_call: TRBJ1-1
v_call: TRBV6-5
clone_size: few
cdr3_length: 11
cdr3_aa: CASTANTEAFF
cdr3_nt: TGTGCCAGCACAGCGAACACTGAAGCTTTCTTT

d_call: -
j_call: TRBJ1-5
v_call: TRBV4-3
clone_size: few
cdr3_length: 16
cdr3_aa: CASSQDRSGNLQPQHF
cdr3_nt: TGCGCCAGCAGCCAAGATAGGTCGGGGAACCTACAGCCCCAGCATTTT

d_call: TRBD1
j_call: TRBJ1-4
v_call: TRBV5-1
clone_size: -
cdr3_length: 15
cdr3_aa: CASSDRGPANEKLFF
cdr3_nt: TGCGCCAGCAGCGACAGGGGGCCTGCTAATGAAAAACTGTTTTTT

d_call: TRBD1
j_call: TRBJ2-5
v_call: TRBV7-9
clone_size: many
cdr3_length: 16
cdr3_aa: CASSFRDRGREETQYF
cdr3_nt: TGTGCCAGCAGCTTCCGGGACAGGGGGCGCGAGGAGACCCAGTACTTC

d_call: -
j_call: TRBJ1-1
v_call: TRBV4-3
clone_size: -
cdr3_length: 19
cdr3_aa: CASSQVGRSRGDGNTEAFF
cdr3_nt: TGCGCCAGCAGCCAAGTGGGGCGGAGCAGGGGCGATGGGAACACTGAAGCTTTCTTT

d_call: TRBD2
j_call: TRBJ2-1
v_call: TRBV12-3/TRBV12-4
clone_size: few
cdr3_length: 15
cdr3_aa: CASSLKAGGRIEQFF
cdr3_nt: TGTGCCAGCAGTTTAAAGGCGGGGGGTCGTATTGAGCAGTTCTTC

d_call: -
j_call: TRBJ2-5
v_call: TRBV7-2
clone_size: many
cdr3_length: 14
cdr3_aa: CASSPRGGGETQYF
cdr3_nt: TGTGCCAGCAGTCCGAGGGGTGGAGGAGAGACCCAGTACTTC

d_call: -
j_call: TRBJ1-2
v_call: TRBV12-3/TRBV12-4
clone_size: -
cdr3_length: 12
cdr3_aa: CASSDNRAGYTF
cdr3_nt: TGTGCCAGCAGTGATAACAGGGCTGGCTACACCTTC

d_call: -
j_call: TRBJ1-1
v_call: TRBV9
clone_size: few
cdr3_length: 14
cdr3_aa: CASSVGGGRTEAFF
cdr3_nt: TGTGCCAGCAGCGTGGGAGGAGGTCGCACTGAAGCTTTCTTT

d_call: -
j_call: TRBJ1-1
v_call: TRBV29-1
clone_size: few
cdr3_length: 11
cdr3_aa: CSVEKGAEAFF
cdr3_nt: TGCAGCGTTGAAAAGGGCGCGGAAGCTTTCTTT

d_call: TRBD2
j_call: TRBJ2-1
v_call: TRBV4-3
clone_size: -
cdr3_length: 15
cdr3_aa: CASTPQVAGYNEQFF
cdr3_nt: TGCGCCAGCACCCCCCAGGTAGCGGGGTACAATGAGCAGTTCTTC

d_call: -
j_call: TRBJ1-5
v_call: TRBV4-3
clone_size: few
cdr3_length: 14
cdr3_aa: CASSQVQGRQPQHF
cdr3_nt: TGCGCCAGCAGCCAAGTGCAGGGTAGACAGCCCCAGCATTTT

d_call: TRBD1
j_call: TRBJ2-3
v_call: TRBV7-2
clone_size: many
cdr3_length: 15
cdr3_aa: CASSRQGTLTDTQYF
cdr3_nt: TGTGCCAGCAGCCGACAGGGAACTCTCACAGATACGCAGTATTTT

d_call: TRBD1
j_call: TRBJ2-1
v_call: TRBV4-1
clone_size: -
cdr3_length: 14
cdr3_aa: CASSQVQGKNEQFF
cdr3_nt: TGCGCCAGCAGCCAAGTACAGGGGAAAAATGAGCAGTTCTTC

d_call: -
j_call: TRBJ1-5
v_call: TRBV27
clone_size: -
cdr3_length: 15
cdr3_aa: CASSTTQEFYQPQHF
cdr3_nt: TGTGCCAGCAGTACTACCCAGGAATTTTATCAGCCCCAGCATTTT

d_call: -
j_call: TRBJ2-5
v_call: TRBV7-9
clone_size: -
cdr3_length: 13
cdr3_aa: CASEGGAEETQYF
cdr3_nt: TGTGCCAGCGAGGGGGGCGCGGAAGAGACCCAGTACTTC

d_call: TRBD1
j_call: TRBJ2-1
v_call: TRBV7-2
clone_size: -
cdr3_length: 16
cdr3_aa: CASSLRDRGHENEQFF
cdr3_nt: TGTGCCAGCAGCCTACGGGACAGGGGGCATGAAAATGAGCAGTTCTTC

d_call: -
j_call: TRBJ1-1
v_call: TRBV6-5
clone_size: few
cdr3_length: 14
cdr3_aa: CASSYNRRDTEAFF
cdr3_nt: TGTGCCAGCAGTTATAACAGACGTGACACTGAAGCTTTCTTT

d_call: TRBD2
j_call: TRBJ2-1
v_call: TRBV6-5
clone_size: few
cdr3_length: 14
cdr3_aa: CASHGLAGGNEQFF
cdr3_nt: TGTGCCAGCCACGGACTAGCGGGGGGGAATGAGCAGTTCTTC

d_call: -
j_call: TRBJ2-3
v_call: TRBV4-1
clone_size: -
cdr3_length: 14
cdr3_aa: CASSQPRETDTQYF
cdr3_nt: TGCGCCAGCAGCCAACCCAGGGAAACAGATACGCAGTATTTT

d_call: -
j_call: TRBJ1-1
v_call: TRBV20-1
clone_size: few
cdr3_length: 13
cdr3_aa: CSASPGSDTEAFF
cdr3_nt: TGCAGTGCTAGCCCGGGGTCGGACACTGAAGCTTTCTTT

d_call: -
j_call: TRBJ2-5
v_call: TRBV5-1
clone_size: many
cdr3_length: 13
cdr3_aa: CASSLGRKETQYF
cdr3_nt: TGCGCCAGCAGCTTGGGGAGGAAAGAGACCCAGTACTTC

d_call: TRBD1
j_call: TRBJ1-4
v_call: TRBV29-1
clone_size: -
cdr3_length: 13
cdr3_aa: CSVVTGENEKLFF
cdr3_nt: TGCAGCGTTGTTACAGGGGAGAATGAAAAACTGTTTTTT

d_call: TRBD1
j_call: TRBJ1-1
v_call: TRBV18
clone_size: -
cdr3_length: 16
cdr3_aa: CASSPSPPGGSAEAFF
cdr3_nt: TGTGCCAGCTCACCAAGTCCCCCAGGGGGCAGCGCTGAAGCTTTCTTT

d_call: -
j_call: TRBJ2-2
v_call: TRBV5-1
clone_size: few
cdr3_length: 14
cdr3_aa: CASSWDKNTGELFF
cdr3_nt: TGCGCCAGCAGCTGGGACAAGAACACCGGGGAGCTGTTTTTT

d_call: TRBD2
j_call: TRBJ2-1
v_call: TRBV7-9
clone_size: -
cdr3_length: 13
cdr3_aa: CASSTIRGGSLFF
cdr3_nt: TGTGCCAGCAGCACAATACGGGGAGGGAGTCTGTTCTTC

d_call: TRBD1
j_call: TRBJ2-7
v_call: TRBV10-3
clone_size: -
cdr3_length: 13
cdr3_aa: CAISERGPYEQYF
cdr3_nt: TGTGCCATCAGTGAGAGGGGGCCCTACGAGCAGTACTTC

d_call: -
j_call: TRBJ2-3
v_call: TRBV12-3/TRBV12-4
clone_size: many
cdr3_length: 12
cdr3_aa: CASSFQGLTQYF
cdr3_nt: TGTGCCAGCAGTTTCCAGGGTTTGACGCAGTATTTT

d_call: -
j_call: TRBJ1-1
v_call: TRBV7-6
clone_size: -
cdr3_length: 14
cdr3_aa: CASSLNNWVTEAFF
cdr3_nt: TGTGCCAGCAGCTTAAACAACTGGGTCACTGAAGCTTTCTTT

d_call: -
j_call: TRBJ2-1
v_call: TRBV18
clone_size: few
cdr3_length: 16
cdr3_aa: CASSGDTGSSYNEQFF
cdr3_nt: TGTGCCAGCTCGGGCGATACAGGGTCGTCCTACAATGAGCAGTTCTTC

d_call: -
j_call: TRBJ2-5
v_call: TRBV27
clone_size: -
cdr3_length: 13
cdr3_aa: CASSPTRTGTQYF
cdr3_nt: TGTGCCAGCAGTCCCACTCGGACGGGGACCCAGTACTTC

d_call: TRBD2
j_call: TRBJ2-3
v_call: TRBV10-3
clone_size: -
cdr3_length: 15
cdr3_aa: CAIKTSGGTTDTQYF
cdr3_nt: TGTGCCATCAAGACTAGCGGGGGAACCACAGATACGCAGTATTTT

d_call: -
j_call: TRBJ1-1
v_call: TRBV5-1
clone_size: few
cdr3_length: 16
cdr3_aa: CASSETGAAGRVGAFF
cdr3_nt: TGCGCCAGCAGCGAGACGGGGGCGGCAGGACGGGTTGGGGCTTTCTTT

d_call: -
j_call: TRBJ2-2
v_call: TRBV5-3
clone_size: -
cdr3_length: 10
cdr3_aa: CARRSGELFF
cdr3_nt: TGTGCCAGAAGGTCCGGGGAGCTGTTTTTT

d_call: TRBD1
j_call: TRBJ2-2
v_call: TRBV10-3
clone_size: few
cdr3_length: 15
cdr3_aa: CAITNDRGGTGELFF
cdr3_nt: TGTGCCATCACTAACGACAGGGGAGGCACCGGGGAGCTGTTTTTT

d_call: -
j_call: TRBJ2-1
v_call: TRBV5-4
clone_size: -
cdr3_length: 15
cdr3_aa: CASRPGDTSYNEQFF
cdr3_nt: TGTGCCAGCAGGCCGGGGGACACCTCCTACAATGAGCAGTTCTTC

d_call: -
j_call: TRBJ1-5
v_call: TRBV6-1
clone_size: -
cdr3_length: 14
cdr3_aa: CASSHGQTNQPQHF
cdr3_nt: TGTGCCAGCAGTCATGGACAGACAAATCAGCCCCAGCATTTT

d_call: TRBD1
j_call: TRBJ2-3
v_call: TRBV15
clone_size: -
cdr3_length: 15
cdr3_aa: CATSRSQGARDTQYF
cdr3_nt: TGTGCCACCAGCAGATCACAGGGGGCAAGAGATACGCAGTATTTT

d_call: -
j_call: TRBJ1-1
v_call: TRBV29-1
clone_size: -
cdr3_length: 14
cdr3_aa: CSVVRDFANTEAFF
cdr3_nt: TGCAGCGTTGTTAGGGATTTCGCGAACACTGAAGCTTTCTTT

d_call: TRBD2
j_call: TRBJ2-4
v_call: TRBV5-1
clone_size: many
cdr3_length: 20
cdr3_aa: CASIVVLLAGDRWAKNIQYF
cdr3_nt: TGCGCCAGCATCGTGGTGTTACTAGCGGGCGACAGATGGGCCAAAAACATTCAGTACTTC

d_call: -
j_call: TRBJ2-5
v_call: TRBV27
clone_size: -
cdr3_length: 13
cdr3_aa: CASSPRPAETQYF
cdr3_nt: TGTGCCAGCAGTCCACGTCCGGCCGAGACCCAGTACTTC

d_call: -
j_call: TRBJ2-5
v_call: TRBV20-1
clone_size: -
cdr3_length: 14
cdr3_aa: CSAPGRGRLETQYF
cdr3_nt: TGCAGTGCCCCAGGGAGGGGGCGGTTGGAGACCCAGTACTTC

d_call: -
j_call: TRBJ2-1
v_call: TRBV7-9
clone_size: -
cdr3_length: 9
cdr3_aa: CASSPWRFF
cdr3_nt: TGTGCCAGCAGCCCATGGCGGTTCTTC

d_call: -
j_call: TRBJ2-2
v_call: TRBV6-5
clone_size: -
cdr3_length: 14
cdr3_aa: CASGPDRNTGELFF
cdr3_nt: TGTGCCAGCGGTCCAGACAGGAACACCGGGGAGCTGTTTTTT